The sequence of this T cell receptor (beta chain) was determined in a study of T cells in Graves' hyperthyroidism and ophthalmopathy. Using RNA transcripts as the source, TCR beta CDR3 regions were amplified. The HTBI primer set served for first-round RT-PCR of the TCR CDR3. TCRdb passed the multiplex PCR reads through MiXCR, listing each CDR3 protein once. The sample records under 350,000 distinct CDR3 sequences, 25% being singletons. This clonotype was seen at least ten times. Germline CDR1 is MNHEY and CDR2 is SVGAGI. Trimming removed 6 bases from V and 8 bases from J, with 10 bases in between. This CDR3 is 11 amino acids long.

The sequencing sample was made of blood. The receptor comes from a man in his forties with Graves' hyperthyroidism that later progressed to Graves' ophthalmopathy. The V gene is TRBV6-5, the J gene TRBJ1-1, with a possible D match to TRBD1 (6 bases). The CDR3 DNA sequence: TGTGCCAGCAGACTGGACAGAGAAGCTTTCTTT. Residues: CASRLDREAFF.